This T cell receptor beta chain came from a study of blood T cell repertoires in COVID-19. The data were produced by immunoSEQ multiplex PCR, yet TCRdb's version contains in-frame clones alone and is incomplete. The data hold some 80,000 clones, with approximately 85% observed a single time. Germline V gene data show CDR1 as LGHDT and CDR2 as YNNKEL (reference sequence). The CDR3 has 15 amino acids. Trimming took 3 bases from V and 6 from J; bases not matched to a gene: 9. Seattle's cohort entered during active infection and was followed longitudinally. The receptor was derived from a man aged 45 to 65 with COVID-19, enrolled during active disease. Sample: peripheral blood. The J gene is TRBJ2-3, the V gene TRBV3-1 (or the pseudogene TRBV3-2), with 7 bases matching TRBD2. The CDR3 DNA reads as TGTGCCAGCAGCCACTTTGGCGGGAGTGGCGATACGCAGTATTTT. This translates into CASSHFGGSGDTQYF.